This is a list of T cell receptor beta chains from one sample in a study of shared clonotypes between healthy human individuals. TCRdb keeps only in-frame clones here, not all; method: immunoSEQ multiplex PCR. The sample carries 550,000 to 750,000 clones, under 95% recorded once. Material for sequencing was naive CD8+ T cells sorted from blood. The receptors here all came from a man aged 25 to 45 in good health. Both conserved end residues are part of each CDR3. Fields, in order: clone size, J gene, D gene, V gene, CDR3 protein, CDR3 DNA. A D gene is named only where the DNA matches it firmly. Expanded clones get a size class; other rows say once, few or many, or leave the size out.

abundance: .; j_gene: TRBJ2-1; d_gene: TRBD2; v_gene: TRBV5-6; CDR3aa: CASSLPTSGRNEQFF; CDR3nt: TGTGCCAGCAGCTTACCGACTAGCGGGAGAAATGAGCAGTTCTTC
abundance: .; j_gene: TRBJ2-3; d_gene: TRBD2; v_gene: TRBV4-2; CDR3aa: CASSLTTSGSTDTQYF; CDR3nt: TGTGCCAGCAGCCTCACAACTAGCGGAAGCACAGATACGCAGTATTTT
abundance: .; j_gene: TRBJ2-1; d_gene: .; v_gene: TRBV7-5; CDR3aa: CVRSLLLAGGHNEQFF; CDR3nt: TGTGTCAGAAGCTTATTACTAGCGGGAGGGCACAATGAGCAGTTCTTC
abundance: once; j_gene: TRBJ2-1; d_gene: TRBD2; v_gene: TRBV6-4; CDR3aa: CASSDKGTSLYNEQFF; CDR3nt: TGTGCCAGCAGTGACAAAGGGACTAGCTTGTACAATGAGCAGTTCTTC
abundance: .; j_gene: TRBJ2-5; d_gene: .; v_gene: TRBV27; CDR3aa: CASSPKAMLETQYF; CDR3nt: TGTGCCAGCAGTCCTAAGGCGATGCTAGAGACCCAGTACTTC
abundance: .; j_gene: TRBJ2-7; d_gene: TRBD2; v_gene: TRBV30; CDR3aa: CAWHPPSGLTYEQYF; CDR3nt: TGTGCCTGGCACCCTCCTAGCGGGCTAACCTACGAGCAGTACTTC
abundance: .; j_gene: TRBJ2-7; d_gene: TRBD2; v_gene: TRBV6-5; CDR3aa: CASTKRGIYEQYF; CDR3nt: TGTGCCAGCACGAAGCGGGGAATCTACGAGCAGTACTTC
abundance: .; j_gene: TRBJ2-1; d_gene: TRBD1; v_gene: TRBV29-1; CDR3aa: CSVEGDREYYNEQFF; CDR3nt: TGCAGCGTTGAGGGGGACAGGGAGTACTACAATGAGCAGTTCTTC
abundance: .; j_gene: TRBJ2-1; d_gene: .; v_gene: TRBV11-2; CDR3aa: CASNPLGHEQFF; CDR3nt: TGTGCCAGCAACCCCTTGGGGCATGAGCAGTTCTTC
abundance: .; j_gene: TRBJ1-1; d_gene: TRBD1; v_gene: TRBV28; CDR3aa: CASSPGTETFF; CDR3nt: TGTGCCAGCAGTCCAGGGACAGAGACTTTCTTT
abundance: .; j_gene: TRBJ2-2; d_gene: TRBD2; v_gene: TRBV10-3; CDR3aa: CAISEGLAGVDAGELFF; CDR3nt: TGTGCCATCAGTGAGGGGCTAGCGGGAGTTGATGCCGGGGAGCTGTTTTTT
abundance: .; j_gene: TRBJ2-7; d_gene: .; v_gene: TRBV10-1; CDR3aa: CASSESLLAYEQYF; CDR3nt: TGCGCCAGCAGTGAGTCCCTTCTAGCGTACGAGCAGTACTTC
abundance: once; j_gene: TRBJ2-7; d_gene: .; v_gene: TRBV5-6; CDR3aa: CASSPGSYEQYF; CDR3nt: TGTGCCAGCAGCCCAGGGTCCTACGAGCAGTACTTC
abundance: .; j_gene: TRBJ2-6; d_gene: .; v_gene: TRBV9; CDR3aa: CASSVDGQLLSGANVLTF; CDR3nt: TGTGCCAGCAGCGTAGACGGGCAGCTACTCTCTGGGGCCAACGTCCTGACTTTC
abundance: .; j_gene: TRBJ2-5; d_gene: .; v_gene: TRBV6-5; CDR3aa: CASSAHAAGQETQYF; CDR3nt: TGTGCCAGCAGTGCCCATGCGGCGGGACAAGAGACCCAGTACTTC
abundance: once; j_gene: TRBJ1-1; d_gene: .; v_gene: TRBV30; CDR3aa: CACLLGTNTEAFF; CDR3nt: TGTGCCTGCCTCCTAGGGACGAACACTGAAGCTTTCTTT
abundance: .; j_gene: TRBJ2-7; d_gene: .; v_gene: TRBV10-1; CDR3aa: CASSEAKGYEQYF; CDR3nt: TGCGCCAGCAGTGAGGCGAAGGGCTACGAGCAGTACTTC
abundance: .; j_gene: TRBJ2-7; d_gene: .; v_gene: TRBV27; CDR3aa: CASSSTSGTSYEQYF; CDR3nt: TGTGCCAGCAGTTCCACCTCCGGGACCTCCTACGAGCAGTACTTC
abundance: .; j_gene: TRBJ2-7; d_gene: .; v_gene: TRBV6-5; CDR3aa: CASSYSAGGEQYF; CDR3nt: TGTGCCAGCAGTTACTCGGCAGGCGGTGAGCAGTACTTC
abundance: .; j_gene: TRBJ2-1; d_gene: TRBD2; v_gene: TRBV13; CDR3aa: CASSYGLAGMGEQFF; CDR3nt: TGTGCCAGCAGCTACGGACTAGCGGGGATGGGTGAGCAGTTCTTC
abundance: .; j_gene: TRBJ2-2; d_gene: .; v_gene: TRBV11-2; CDR3aa: CASSLAAAGELFF; CDR3nt: TGTGCCAGCAGCTTAGCCGCGGCCGGGGAGCTGTTTTTT
abundance: .; j_gene: TRBJ1-2; d_gene: .; v_gene: TRBV29-1; CDR3aa: CSVVGVTGDNYGYTF; CDR3nt: TGCAGCGTTGTTGGAGTGACAGGAGATAACTATGGCTACACCTTC
abundance: .; j_gene: TRBJ1-3; d_gene: .; v_gene: TRBV7-9; CDR3aa: CASSPPSSGNTIYF; CDR3nt: TGTGCCAGCAGCCCCCCGAGTTCTGGAAACACCATATATTTT
abundance: .; j_gene: TRBJ1-3; d_gene: .; v_gene: TRBV10-3; CDR3aa: CAISESRDNTIYF; CDR3nt: TGTGCCATCAGTGAGTCTAGGGACAACACCATATATTTT
abundance: once; j_gene: TRBJ2-3; d_gene: .; v_gene: TRBV19; CDR3aa: CASSIGVYPTDTQYF; CDR3nt: TGTGCCAGTAGTATCGGGGTCTATCCCACAGATACGCAGTATTTT
abundance: .; j_gene: TRBJ1-4; d_gene: .; v_gene: TRBV30; CDR3aa: CACPTETNEKLFF; CDR3nt: TGTGCCTGCCCGACAGAAACTAATGAAAAACTGTTTTTT
abundance: .; j_gene: TRBJ2-1; d_gene: .; v_gene: TRBV18; CDR3aa: CASSPPSSYNEQFF; CDR3nt: TGTGCCAGCTCTCCGCCTAGCTCCTACAATGAGCAGTTCTTC
abundance: once; j_gene: TRBJ2-7; d_gene: TRBD1; v_gene: TRBV27; CDR3aa: CASRSPGQVLEQYF; CDR3nt: TGTGCCAGCAGGTCACCGGGACAGGTGCTCGAGCAGTACTTC
abundance: .; j_gene: TRBJ2-1; d_gene: TRBD2; v_gene: TRBV4-3; CDR3aa: CASSQVGLAGGNNEQFF; CDR3nt: TGCGCCAGCAGCCAAGTCGGACTAGCGGGAGGGAACAATGAGCAGTTCTTC
abundance: .; j_gene: TRBJ1-1; d_gene: .; v_gene: TRBV4-1; CDR3aa: CASSQKETFKGHTEAFF; CDR3nt: TGCGCCAGCAGCCAAAAGGAGACATTTAAAGGTCACACTGAAGCTTTCTTT
abundance: .; j_gene: TRBJ2-7; d_gene: .; v_gene: TRBV2; CDR3aa: CASRGRRYEQYF; CDR3nt: TGTGCCAGCAGGGGCAGAAGGTACGAGCAGTACTTC
abundance: once; j_gene: TRBJ1-2; d_gene: .; v_gene: TRBV14; CDR3aa: CASSQFRGPVYGYTF; CDR3nt: TGTGCCAGCAGCCAATTCCGGGGGCCGGTCTATGGCTACACCTTC
abundance: .; j_gene: TRBJ2-3; d_gene: .; v_gene: TRBV27; CDR3aa: CASSLLRLTRADTQYF; CDR3nt: TGTGCCAGCAGTTTACTCCGACTTACTCGCGCAGATACGCAGTATTTT
abundance: .; j_gene: TRBJ2-7; d_gene: TRBD2; v_gene: TRBV11-2; CDR3aa: CASSRAGESYEQYF; CDR3nt: TGTGCCAGCAGCCGAGCGGGAGAGTCCTACGAGCAGTACTTC
abundance: .; j_gene: TRBJ2-7; d_gene: .; v_gene: TRBV6-1; CDR3aa: CASVSGSYEQYF; CDR3nt: TGTGCCAGCGTGAGCGGTTCCTACGAGCAGTACTTC
abundance: .; j_gene: TRBJ2-7; d_gene: TRBD2; v_gene: TRBV28; CDR3aa: CASSLGGRAYEQYF; CDR3nt: TGTGCCAGCAGTTTGGGCGGGAGGGCCTACGAGCAGTACTTC
abundance: .; j_gene: TRBJ2-5; d_gene: .; v_gene: TRBV27; CDR3aa: CASSPRDRQETQYF; CDR3nt: TGTGCCAGCAGTCCTAGAGACAGACAAGAGACCCAGTACTTC
abundance: .; j_gene: TRBJ2-7; d_gene: .; v_gene: TRBV4-1; CDR3aa: CASSHIGAEQYF; CDR3nt: TGCGCCAGCAGCCACATCGGGGCCGAGCAGTACTTC
abundance: .; j_gene: TRBJ2-7; d_gene: .; v_gene: TRBV27; CDR3aa: CASSLQRSYEQYF; CDR3nt: TGTGCCAGCAGTTTGCAGCGCTCCTACGAGCAGTACTTC
abundance: .; j_gene: TRBJ2-1; d_gene: .; v_gene: TRBV6-5; CDR3aa: CASSLTGNPYNEQFF; CDR3nt: TGTGCCAGCAGCTTGACAGGCAACCCCTACAATGAGCAGTTCTTC
abundance: .; j_gene: TRBJ2-1; d_gene: .; v_gene: TRBV25-1; CDR3aa: CASSAPSSSHEQFF; CDR3nt: TGTGCCAGCAGTGCCCCATCCTCTAGTCATGAGCAGTTCTTC
abundance: once; j_gene: TRBJ2-5; d_gene: .; v_gene: TRBV5-6; CDR3aa: CASSLGIQETQYF; CDR3nt: TGTGCCAGCAGCTTGGGGATCCAAGAGACCCAGTACTTC
abundance: .; j_gene: TRBJ2-1; d_gene: TRBD2; v_gene: TRBV6-1; CDR3aa: CASSELISGMGDEQFF; CDR3nt: TGTGCCAGCAGTGAATTAATTAGCGGGATGGGGGATGAGCAGTTCTTC
abundance: .; j_gene: TRBJ2-7; d_gene: TRBD2; v_gene: TRBV27; CDR3aa: CASSLLPSGVLDEQYF; CDR3nt: TGTGCCAGCAGTTTACTCCCTAGCGGGGTCCTTGACGAGCAGTACTTC
abundance: many; j_gene: TRBJ2-1; d_gene: .; v_gene: TRBV7-8; CDR3aa: CASSPSLGTIHEQFF; CDR3nt: TGTGCCAGCAGCCCGTCCCTTGGGACAATCCATGAGCAGTTCTTC
abundance: .; j_gene: TRBJ2-1; d_gene: TRBD2; v_gene: TRBV4-2; CDR3aa: CASSPLAGVHEQFF; CDR3nt: TGTGCCAGCAGCCCTCTAGCGGGAGTTCATGAGCAGTTCTTC
abundance: .; j_gene: TRBJ1-1; d_gene: .; v_gene: TRBV4-1; CDR3aa: CASSQDPQNTEAFF; CDR3nt: TGCGCCAGCAGCCAAGATCCCCAGAACACTGAAGCTTTCTTT
abundance: .; j_gene: TRBJ2-2; d_gene: .; v_gene: TRBV7-9; CDR3aa: CASSLTERAGELFF; CDR3nt: TGTGCCAGCAGCTTAACTGAAAGGGCCGGGGAGCTGTTTTTT
abundance: .; j_gene: TRBJ2-3; d_gene: TRBD2; v_gene: TRBV14; CDR3aa: CASSQARLAGAYTQYF; CDR3nt: TGTGCCAGCAGCCAAGCGCGACTAGCGGGAGCGTATACGCAGTATTTT
abundance: .; j_gene: TRBJ2-2; d_gene: .; v_gene: TRBV4-3; CDR3aa: CASSQGGHTGELFF; CDR3nt: TGCGCCAGCAGCCAAGGGGGTCACACCGGGGAGCTGTTTTTT